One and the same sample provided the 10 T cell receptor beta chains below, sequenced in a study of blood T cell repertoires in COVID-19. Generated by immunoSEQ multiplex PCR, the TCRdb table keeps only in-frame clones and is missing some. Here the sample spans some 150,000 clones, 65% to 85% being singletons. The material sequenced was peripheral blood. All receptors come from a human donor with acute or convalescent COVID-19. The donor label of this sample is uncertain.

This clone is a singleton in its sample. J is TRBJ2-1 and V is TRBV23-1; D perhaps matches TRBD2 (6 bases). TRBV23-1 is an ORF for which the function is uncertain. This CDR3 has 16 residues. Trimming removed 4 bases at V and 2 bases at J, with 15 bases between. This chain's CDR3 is CASSRCRRATYNEQFF. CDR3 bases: TGCGCCAGCAGTCGGTGCAGGAGGGCCACCTACAATGAGCAGTTCTTC.

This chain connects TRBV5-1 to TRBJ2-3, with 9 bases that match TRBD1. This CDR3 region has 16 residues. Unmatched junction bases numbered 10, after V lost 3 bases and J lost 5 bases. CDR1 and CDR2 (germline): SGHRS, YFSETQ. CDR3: CASSSGGTGTGDTQYF. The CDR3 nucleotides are TGCGCCAGCAGCTCCGGCGGGACAGGGACGGGAGATACGCAGTATTTT.

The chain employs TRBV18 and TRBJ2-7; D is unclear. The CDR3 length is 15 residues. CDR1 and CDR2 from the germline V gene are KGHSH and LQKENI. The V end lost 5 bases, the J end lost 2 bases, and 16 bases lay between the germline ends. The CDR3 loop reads CASSETQARTYEQYF. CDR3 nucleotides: TGTGCCAGCTCAGAAACCCAGGCGAGAACCTACGAGCAGTACTTC.

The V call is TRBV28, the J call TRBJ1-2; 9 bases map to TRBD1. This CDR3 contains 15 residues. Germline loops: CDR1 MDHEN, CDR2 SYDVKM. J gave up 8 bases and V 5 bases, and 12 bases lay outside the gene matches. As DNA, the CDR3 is TGTGCCAGCAGTCTAACATCGGAGGGACAGGGAGGCTACACCTTC. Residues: CASSLTSEGQGGYTF.

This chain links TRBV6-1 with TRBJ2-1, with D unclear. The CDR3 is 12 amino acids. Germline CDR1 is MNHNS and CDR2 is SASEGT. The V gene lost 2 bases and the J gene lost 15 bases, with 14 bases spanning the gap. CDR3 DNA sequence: TGTGCCAGCAGTGAACTCTGGGCCCCTCCGTTCTTC. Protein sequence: CASSELWAPPFF.

The CDR3 nucleotides are TGTGCCAGCTTACCGGGACTAGGCACAGATACGCAGTATTTT. Residues: CASLPGLGTDTQYF. This chain links TRBV28 with TRBJ2-3, with TRBD2 matching 8 bases. The CDR3 consists of 14 residues. Germline V gene data show CDR1 as MDHEN and CDR2 as SYDVKM. Trimming at V came to 8 bases and at J to 1 base, leaving 5 bases not matched to a gene.

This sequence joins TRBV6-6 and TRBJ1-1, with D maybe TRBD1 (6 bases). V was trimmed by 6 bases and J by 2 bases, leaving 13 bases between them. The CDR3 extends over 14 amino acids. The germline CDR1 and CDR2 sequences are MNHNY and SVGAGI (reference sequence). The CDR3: CASSLDRGNTEAFF. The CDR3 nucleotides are TGTGCCAGCAGCTTGGACAGAGGAAACACTGAAGCTTTCTTT.

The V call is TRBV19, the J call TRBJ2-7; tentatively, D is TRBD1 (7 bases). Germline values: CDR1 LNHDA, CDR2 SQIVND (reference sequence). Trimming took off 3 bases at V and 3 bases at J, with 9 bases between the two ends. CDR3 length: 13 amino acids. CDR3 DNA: TGTGCCAGTAGTATGCAGGGGGGCTACGAGCAGTACTTC. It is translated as CASSMQGGYEQYF.

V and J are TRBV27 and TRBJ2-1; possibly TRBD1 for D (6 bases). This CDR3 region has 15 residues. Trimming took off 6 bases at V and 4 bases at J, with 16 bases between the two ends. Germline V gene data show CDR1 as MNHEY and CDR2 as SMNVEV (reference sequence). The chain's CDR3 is CASSQAGTPYNEQFF. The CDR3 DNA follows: TGTGCCAGCAGCCAAGCCGGGACACCTTACAATGAGCAGTTCTTC.

CDR3 nucleotide sequence: TGTGCCAGCAGGAGACAGAGTGGCTCCTACGAGCAGTACTTC. Translated, it gives CASRRQSGSYEQYF. This chain joins TRBV2 and TRBJ2-7; TRBD1 is a possible D gene (5 bases). In germline, CDR1 is SNHLY, CDR2 FYNNEI. The CDR3 extends over 14 amino acids. Trimming took 6 bases from V and 0 from J, leaving 12 bases between them.